These T cell receptor beta chains were read from a single sample in a study of response to subunit inactivated influenza vaccine. Each CDR3 protein is one row after TCRdb ran MiXCR on the RT-PCR reads. The sample lists approximately 500,000 distinct CDR3 sequences; over 10% were seen once. The sequenced sample was PBMCs from blood, obtained roughly 45 days after vaccination. All receptors derive from a man in his forties or fifties who received an inactivated influenza vaccine. Both conserved end residues are part of each CDR3. D genes are given only for firm matches. The size entry is marked missing in some rows and otherwise reads once, few, many or a size class.

V gene: TRBV28; D gene: TRBD1; CDR3 length: 14; clone size: NA; J gene: TRBJ1-2; CDR3 protein: CASRKGQGADGYTF; CDR3 DNA: TGTGCCAGCCGAAAGGGACAGGGGGCGGATGGCTACACCTTC
V gene: TRBV9; D gene: NA; CDR3 length: 17; clone size: NA; J gene: TRBJ2-6; CDR3 protein: CASHRQASPSGANVLTF; CDR3 DNA: TGTGCCAGTCACCGACAGGCCTCGCCCTCTGGGGCCAACGTCCTGACTTTC
V gene: TRBV15; D gene: NA; CDR3 length: 15; clone size: few; J gene: TRBJ2-2; CDR3 protein: CATSRDLWNTGELFF; CDR3 DNA: TGTGCCACCAGCAGAGATCTGTGGAACACCGGGGAGCTGTTTTTT
V gene: TRBV12-3/TRBV12-4; D gene: NA; CDR3 length: 14; clone size: few; J gene: TRBJ2-5; CDR3 protein: CASSPPGGVRTQYF; CDR3 DNA: TGTGCCAGCAGTCCCCCGGGCGGGGTGCGTACCCAGTACTTC
V gene: TRBV12-3/TRBV12-4; D gene: NA; CDR3 length: 13; clone size: few; J gene: TRBJ2-3; CDR3 protein: CASSPEGADTQYF; CDR3 DNA: TGTGCCAGCAGCCCGGAGGGAGCAGATACGCAGTATTTT
V gene: TRBV6-1; D gene: TRBD1; CDR3 length: 14; clone size: NA; J gene: TRBJ2-5; CDR3 protein: CASSRQGSQETQYF; CDR3 DNA: TGTGCCAGCAGTAGACAGGGCAGCCAAGAGACCCAGTACTTC
V gene: TRBV20-1; D gene: NA; CDR3 length: 14; clone size: few; J gene: TRBJ2-4; CDR3 protein: CSVGGLLAKNIQYF; CDR3 DNA: TGCAGCGTCGGGGGGCTTCTAGCCAAAAACATTCAGTACTTC
V gene: TRBV5-1; D gene: NA; CDR3 length: 15; clone size: NA; J gene: TRBJ1-3; CDR3 protein: CASSLSGISGNTIYF; CDR3 DNA: TGCGCCAGCAGCTTGTCCGGGATCTCTGGAAACACCATATATTTT
V gene: TRBV7-2; D gene: NA; CDR3 length: 14; clone size: NA; J gene: TRBJ1-1; CDR3 protein: CASSPQGSRTEAFF; CDR3 DNA: TGTGCCAGCAGCCCCCAAGGCAGCCGCACTGAAGCTTTCTTT
V gene: TRBV12-3/TRBV12-4; D gene: TRBD2; CDR3 length: 15; clone size: few; J gene: TRBJ2-1; CDR3 protein: CASSFYSGGINEQFF; CDR3 DNA: TGTGCCAGCAGTTTTTATAGCGGGGGTATCAATGAGCAGTTCTTC
V gene: TRBV12-3/TRBV12-4; D gene: TRBD2; CDR3 length: 17; clone size: many; J gene: TRBJ2-3; CDR3 protein: CASSPPGGGGSTDTQYF; CDR3 DNA: TGTGCCAGCAGTCCCCCGGGGGGCGGGGGGTCCACAGATACGCAGTATTTT
V gene: TRBV7-2; D gene: TRBD1; CDR3 length: 15; clone size: few; J gene: TRBJ2-3; CDR3 protein: CASSAGQGASDTQYF; CDR3 DNA: TGTGCCAGCAGTGCCGGACAGGGGGCATCAGATACGCAGTATTTT
V gene: TRBV4-1; D gene: TRBD1; CDR3 length: 16; clone size: few; J gene: TRBJ2-7; CDR3 protein: CASSHFPGQGAYEQYF; CDR3 DNA: TGCGCCAGCAGCCATTTCCCCGGACAGGGTGCCTACGAGCAGTACTTC
V gene: TRBV9; D gene: NA; CDR3 length: 15; clone size: few; J gene: TRBJ2-2; CDR3 protein: CASSSTTGNTGELFF; CDR3 DNA: TGTGCCAGCAGCTCCACGACAGGGAACACCGGGGAGCTGTTTTTT
V gene: TRBV12-3/TRBV12-4; D gene: TRBD1; CDR3 length: 15; clone size: many; J gene: TRBJ1-6; CDR3 protein: CASSGQGVGNSPLHF; CDR3 DNA: TGTGCCAGCAGCGGACAGGGAGTGGGTAATTCACCCCTCCACTTT
V gene: TRBV28; D gene: TRBD2; CDR3 length: 18; clone size: NA; J gene: TRBJ2-7; CDR3 protein: CASSPFRERGAASYEQYF; CDR3 DNA: TGTGCCAGCAGTCCCTTCAGGGAGCGGGGGGCCGCCTCCTACGAGCAGTACTTC
V gene: TRBV5-6; D gene: TRBD1; CDR3 length: 14; clone size: NA; J gene: TRBJ2-7; CDR3 protein: CASSQRQGYYEQYF; CDR3 DNA: TGTGCCAGCAGCCAACGACAGGGCTACTACGAGCAGTACTTC
V gene: TRBV20-1; D gene: NA; CDR3 length: 12; clone size: many; J gene: TRBJ2-1; CDR3 protein: CSARRQGGEQFF; CDR3 DNA: TGCAGTGCTAGAAGGCAGGGCGGTGAGCAGTTCTTC
V gene: TRBV10-3; D gene: TRBD1; CDR3 length: 15; clone size: few; J gene: TRBJ2-3; CDR3 protein: CAIRGQEENYDTQYF; CDR3 DNA: TGTGCCATCAGGGGACAGGAGGAGAATTATGATACGCAGTATTTT
V gene: TRBV24-1; D gene: NA; CDR3 length: 13; clone size: NA; J gene: TRBJ2-5; CDR3 protein: CATSDFNKETQYF; CDR3 DNA: TGTGCCACCAGTGATTTCAACAAAGAGACCCAGTACTTC
V gene: TRBV7-2; D gene: NA; CDR3 length: 15; clone size: NA; J gene: TRBJ2-1; CDR3 protein: CASSRSSGDYNEQFF; CDR3 DNA: TGTGCCAGCAGTCGAAGTTCCGGGGATTACAATGAGCAGTTCTTC
V gene: TRBV20-1; D gene: NA; CDR3 length: 16; clone size: few; J gene: TRBJ2-2; CDR3 protein: CSASLGSGTNTGELFF; CDR3 DNA: TGCAGTGCTAGTCTTGGTAGCGGAACGAACACCGGGGAGCTGTTTTTT
V gene: TRBV12-3/TRBV12-4; D gene: TRBD1; CDR3 length: 15; clone size: NA; J gene: TRBJ1-4; CDR3 protein: CASSTRDRGPEKLFF; CDR3 DNA: TGTGCCAGCAGCACCCGGGACAGGGGGCCTGAAAAACTGTTTTTT
V gene: TRBV7-9; D gene: NA; CDR3 length: 15; clone size: NA; J gene: TRBJ1-4; CDR3 protein: CGSTPGPGTNEKLFF; CDR3 DNA: TGTGGCAGCACCCCCGGCCCGGGGACTAATGAAAAACTGTTTTTT
V gene: TRBV4-2; D gene: NA; CDR3 length: 15; clone size: NA; J gene: TRBJ2-5; CDR3 protein: CASSHGVGGQETQYF; CDR3 DNA: TGTGCCAGCAGCCACGGCGTGGGGGGACAAGAGACCCAGTACTTC
V gene: TRBV7-8; D gene: TRBD2; CDR3 length: 16; clone size: NA; J gene: TRBJ2-3; CDR3 protein: CASSYPGSGGADTQYF; CDR3 DNA: TGTGCCAGCAGCTATCCAGGATCCGGGGGGGCAGATACGCAGTATTTT
V gene: TRBV29-1; D gene: NA; CDR3 length: 13; clone size: many; J gene: TRBJ2-2; CDR3 protein: CSGRTGNTGELFF; CDR3 DNA: TGCAGCGGACGAACGGGGAACACCGGGGAGCTGTTTTTT
V gene: TRBV12-3/TRBV12-4; D gene: TRBD2; CDR3 length: 14; clone size: many; J gene: TRBJ2-3; CDR3 protein: CASSFAGGTDTQYF; CDR3 DNA: TGTGCCAGCAGTTTCGCGGGGGGTACAGATACGCAGTATTTT
V gene: TRBV7-2; D gene: NA; CDR3 length: 13; clone size: few; J gene: TRBJ2-1; CDR3 protein: CASSSTQYNEQFF; CDR3 DNA: TGTGCCAGCAGCTCAACACAGTACAATGAGCAGTTCTTC
V gene: TRBV6-2/TRBV6-3; D gene: NA; CDR3 length: 13; clone size: few; J gene: TRBJ2-7; CDR3 protein: CASSIRMEYEQYF; CDR3 DNA: TGTGCCAGCAGCATAAGGATGGAATACGAGCAGTACTTC
V gene: TRBV5-1; D gene: NA; CDR3 length: 13; clone size: few; J gene: TRBJ1-3; CDR3 protein: CASRAEAGNTIYF; CDR3 DNA: TGCGCCAGCAGGGCCGAGGCTGGAAACACCATATATTTT
V gene: TRBV18; D gene: TRBD1; CDR3 length: 16; clone size: NA; J gene: TRBJ2-3; CDR3 protein: CASSPRQGSSTDTQYF; CDR3 DNA: TGTGCCAGCTCACCTCGACAGGGGTCTAGCACAGATACGCAGTATTTT
V gene: TRBV20-1; D gene: NA; CDR3 length: 14; clone size: many; J gene: TRBJ2-3; CDR3 protein: CSAPLGGRTDTQYF; CDR3 DNA: TGCAGTGCCCCGCTTGGAGGCCGGACAGATACGCAGTATTTT
V gene: TRBV10-3; D gene: NA; CDR3 length: 15; clone size: NA; J gene: TRBJ2-5; CDR3 protein: CARPKRGRGRETQYF; CDR3 DNA: TGTGCCCGTCCAAAGCGGGGCAGGGGGCGGGAGACCCAGTACTTC
V gene: TRBV7-3; D gene: TRBD2; CDR3 length: 21; clone size: few; J gene: TRBJ2-1; CDR3 protein: CASSSIGLAGGRRDSYNEQFF; CDR3 DNA: TGTGCCAGCAGCTCAATAGGACTAGCGGGAGGGCGCAGGGACTCCTACAATGAGCAGTTCTTC
V gene: TRBV18; D gene: NA; CDR3 length: 14; clone size: NA; J gene: TRBJ2-3; CDR3 protein: CASSPTGPTDTQYF; CDR3 DNA: TGTGCCAGCTCACCAACAGGGCCCACAGATACGCAGTATTTT
V gene: TRBV20-1; D gene: NA; CDR3 length: 15; clone size: few; J gene: TRBJ2-3; CDR3 protein: CSASGGGDHPDTQYF; CDR3 DNA: TGCAGTGCTAGTGGAGGAGGGGATCATCCAGATACGCAGTATTTT
V gene: TRBV5-6; D gene: TRBD2; CDR3 length: 17; clone size: few; J gene: TRBJ2-1; CDR3 protein: CASSDLRTSGTYNEQFF; CDR3 DNA: TGTGCCAGCAGCGACCTACGGACTAGCGGGACCTACAATGAGCAGTTCTTC
V gene: TRBV5-1; D gene: NA; CDR3 length: 13; clone size: many; J gene: TRBJ2-1; CDR3 protein: CASSYSSYNEQFF; CDR3 DNA: TGCGCCAGCAGCTACAGCTCCTACAATGAGCAGTTCTTC
V gene: TRBV7-2; D gene: TRBD2; CDR3 length: 15; clone size: few; J gene: TRBJ2-3; CDR3 protein: CASSSSGGAADTQYF; CDR3 DNA: TGTGCCAGCAGCTCTAGCGGGGGGGCCGCAGATACGCAGTATTTT
V gene: TRBV20-1; D gene: TRBD1; CDR3 length: 16; clone size: many; J gene: TRBJ2-5; CDR3 protein: CSASPLGQGPQETQYF; CDR3 DNA: TGCAGTGCTAGCCCCCTCGGACAGGGGCCACAAGAGACCCAGTACTTC
V gene: TRBV7-3; D gene: TRBD1; CDR3 length: 15; clone size: NA; J gene: TRBJ1-1; CDR3 protein: CASSTSTGGITEAFF; CDR3 DNA: TGTGCCAGCAGCACTTCGACAGGGGGAATCACTGAAGCTTTCTTT
V gene: TRBV5-1; D gene: TRBD1; CDR3 length: 14; clone size: NA; J gene: TRBJ2-5; CDR3 protein: CASSTTGLGETQYF; CDR3 DNA: TGCGCCAGCAGCACGACAGGGTTGGGAGAGACCCAGTACTTC
V gene: TRBV6-2/TRBV6-3; D gene: TRBD2; CDR3 length: 18; clone size: NA; J gene: TRBJ2-1; CDR3 protein: CASSDLTSGYASYNEQFF; CDR3 DNA: TGTGCCAGCAGTGACCTGACTAGCGGCTACGCATCCTACAATGAGCAGTTCTTC
V gene: TRBV29-1; D gene: NA; CDR3 length: 14; clone size: NA; J gene: TRBJ2-7; CDR3 protein: CSVEVFASSYEQYF; CDR3 DNA: TGCAGCGTTGAAGTTTTCGCCAGCTCCTACGAGCAGTACTTC
V gene: TRBV11-2; D gene: NA; CDR3 length: 17; clone size: few; J gene: TRBJ1-1; CDR3 protein: CASSLQAGGVRGTEAFF; CDR3 DNA: TGTGCCAGCAGCCTCCAGGCGGGAGGGGTCAGGGGCACTGAAGCTTTCTTT
V gene: TRBV4-3; D gene: NA; CDR3 length: 15; clone size: NA; J gene: TRBJ2-1; CDR3 protein: CASSQVYTSYNEQFF; CDR3 DNA: TGCGCCAGCAGCCAAGTCTACACCTCCTACAATGAGCAGTTCTTC
V gene: TRBV7-2; D gene: TRBD2; CDR3 length: 15; clone size: few; J gene: TRBJ2-1; CDR3 protein: CASSLEDLAGREQFF; CDR3 DNA: TGTGCCAGCAGCCTAGAGGACCTAGCGGGACGTGAGCAGTTCTTC
V gene: TRBV20-1; D gene: NA; CDR3 length: 11; clone size: few; J gene: TRBJ2-1; CDR3 protein: CSASQYNEQFF; CDR3 DNA: TGCAGTGCTAGTCAGTACAATGAGCAGTTCTTC
V gene: TRBV11-2; D gene: NA; CDR3 length: 18; clone size: few; J gene: TRBJ2-4; CDR3 protein: CASSFDVSGLGAKNIQYF; CDR3 DNA: TGTGCCAGCAGCTTTGATGTTTCAGGGCTTGGAGCCAAAAACATTCAGTACTTC
V gene: TRBV5-1; D gene: NA; CDR3 length: 13; clone size: many; J gene: TRBJ1-1; CDR3 protein: CATALEMNTEAFF; CDR3 DNA: TGCGCCACCGCCTTAGAGATGAACACTGAAGCTTTCTTT
V gene: TRBV20-1; D gene: TRBD2; CDR3 length: 15; clone size: many; J gene: TRBJ2-7; CDR3 protein: CSHGLAEKGSYEQYF; CDR3 DNA: TGCAGTCATGGACTAGCGGAAAAAGGGTCCTACGAGCAGTACTTC
V gene: TRBV7-2; D gene: TRBD2; CDR3 length: 16; clone size: few; J gene: TRBJ2-3; CDR3 protein: CASSLSWRGSTNTQYF; CDR3 DNA: TGTGCCAGCAGCTTATCGTGGCGGGGGTCCACAAATACGCAGTATTTT